A single T cell receptor (beta chain) is shown here with its context. The data stem from a study of blood T cell repertoires in COVID-19. Turning to the study itself: T cells, B-cell-depleted T cells, or PBMCs provided the cDNA or gDNA that served as material.

Authors' data handling: Estimation of nucleated cell counts relied on the amplification of reference gene primers. Libraries were prepared by immunoSEQ multiplex PCR; TCRdb keeps only in-frame clonotypes and omits some of them. Clone size and V and J calls were adopted from that table, with D and trimming inferred from the DNA. The sample lists 60,000 or so clones; about 81% were seen once. V lost 6 bases and J lost 3, with 9 bases in between. CDR1 MNHEY and CDR2 SVGAGI come from the germline V gene. The CDR3 loop spans 13 amino acids. The sequence was obtained from a man at least 80 years old with acute or convalescent COVID-19. Sequenced input: peripheral blood. The V gene is TRBV6-5, the J gene TRBJ1-5; a possible D gene is TRBD1 (6 bases). This CDR3 is CASSRDINQPQHF. Here the CDR3 DNA reads TGTGCCAGCAGCCGGGACATCAATCAGCCCCAGCATTTT.